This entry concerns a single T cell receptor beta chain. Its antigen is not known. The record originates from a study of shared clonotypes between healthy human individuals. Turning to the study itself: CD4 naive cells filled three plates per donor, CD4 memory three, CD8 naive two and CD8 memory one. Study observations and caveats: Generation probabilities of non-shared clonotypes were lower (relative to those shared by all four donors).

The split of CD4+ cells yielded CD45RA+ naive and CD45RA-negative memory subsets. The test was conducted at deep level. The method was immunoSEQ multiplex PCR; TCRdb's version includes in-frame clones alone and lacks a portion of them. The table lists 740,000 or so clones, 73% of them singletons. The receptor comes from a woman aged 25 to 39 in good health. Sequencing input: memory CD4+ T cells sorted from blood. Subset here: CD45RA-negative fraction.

Here the CDR3 DNA reads TGTGCCAGCAGCCAAGAGGGGGACTACTTCTACGAGCAGTACTTC. It translates to CASSQEGDYFYEQYF. This chain links TRBV4-2 with TRBJ2-7; TRBD2 matches at 7 bases. Germline V gene sequence: CDR1 LGHNA, CDR2 YNFKEQ. The CDR3 extends over 15 amino acids. V was clipped by 0 bases and J by 3 bases; unmatched bases: 5.